This note documents a single T cell receptor (beta chain) sequence. Its target antigen remains unknown. Base-call qualities are not available, and no considerably larger clone is one nucleotide away. The source of the sample is a study of cytomegalovirus exposure and HLA in healthy donors (dated by TCRdb to 2015 to 2018). A note on the overall study: An earlier analysis of approximately 600 of the donors reported 250 to 300 Gb of sequence data and 120 million or so unique TCR beta sequences from around 200 million T cells. Among the approximately 420 genotyped donors, about 83% belonged to the genetic ancestry cluster associated with self-reported Caucasian donors. The number of donors typed differed by locus, with about 629-630 for A, B, C, DRB1 and DQB1, approximately 500 for DQA1, 600 to 610 for DPA1, and around 430 for DPB1. Besides the first cohort of more than 650 subjects, a separate validation cohort made up of 120 different subjects was used. The study combined high-throughput TCR immunosequencing, statistical association of individual TCRs with disease status, and machine learning to predict cytomegalovirus infection status. A later genetic analysis used genome-wide SNP genotypes for about three fifths of the 666 donors, treating that subset as a discovery cohort. Every repertoire in the discovery cohort had been generated on one and the same sequencing platform. Donor age, sex, ethnicity and CMV serostatus were compiled together with the repertoire data. To study patterns of TCR occurrence, a later analysis re-analyzed previously published TCR beta repertoires from around 700 donors and added high-resolution HLA genotyping. Roughly 5 DR-DQ haplotypes were handled as single units for association and clustering, since linkage in the cohort was strong. The study aimed to test whether cataloging public T cell receptors could reveal signatures of past pathogen exposure. Among some 400 genotyped donors of the cohort, an average of roughly 240,000 unique TCR beta nucleotide sequences were sequenced per donor, around a sixth of them non-productive. An early release covering more than 500 HLA-typed donors comprised roughly 300 gigabases of sequencing data and around 80 million unique TCR sequences. In the later analysis, no new phenotypic data were used to find candidate immune exposures; instead, reliance was placed on TCR beta sequences and their occurrence across donors. An earlier analysis of around 580 of the donors used high-throughput TCR beta sequencing to judge whether each TCR beta V gene segment behaved as functional or pseudogenic. The T cell repertoires of under 700 subjects were profiled by immunosequencing and related to cytomegalovirus serostatus. HLA typing covered class I and class II loci at four-digit resolution.

The library was generated by the immunoSEQ multiplex PCR assay. A mixture of 60 forward primers for TCR Vbeta segments and 13 reverse primers for TCR Jbeta segments was used in the multiplex PCR. Amplification of the CDR3 region of rearranged TCR beta genes was performed with a multiplex PCR assay on genomic DNA. The Illumina HiSeq System was used to sequence the amplified TCR beta libraries as 87-base-pair reads. The published analysis was carried out like this. In a later analysis, tens of millions of unique TCR beta chains were counted across the approximately 670 repertoires, and roughly 9.9 million of these chains were shared by at least two donors. A nearest-neighbor algorithm error-corrected the raw reads and collapsed the reads into unique sequences, merging closely related sequences to remove PCR and sequencing errors. CDR3 sequences were aligned to IMGT reference sequences to assign V, D and J gene segments. Each retained sequence needed at least a six-nucleotide match to both a V gene segment and a J gene segment. A rearrangement was called productive if the CDR3 had no stop codons and remained in frame with V and J, and every other rearrangement was called non-productive. CDR3 was defined by IMGT convention, running from the second conserved V-encoded cysteine to the conserved J-encoded phenylalanine. The earlier analysis of approximately 500 of the donors excluded sequences that lacked an unambiguous match to a single V gene segment. In an earlier analysis of 587 of the donors, a V segment was called functional when productive rearrangements were above 56.7%, and segregating when the standard deviation between donors exceeded 5%. A statistical classification framework was built to diagnose cytomegalovirus status from the catalog of TCR beta chain sequences. In a later analysis, V and J genes were assigned by comparing TCR nucleotide sequences against IMGT/GENE-DB human TR gene sequences. A later analysis assigned CDR3 sequences and most-parsimonious VDJ recombination scenarios with the TCRdist pipeline. A later analysis defined each TCR beta chain by its CDR3 amino acid sequence plus V-gene family, and excluded reads lacking a unique V-gene family. To address suspected cross-contamination and a sequencing artifact, a later analysis removed roughly 580 highly shared, low-generation-probability nucleotide sequences. In a later analysis, a clonal expansion index for each public chain was calculated from normalized within-repertoire ranks of inferred template counts. Generation probabilities in a later analysis came from a VDJ recombination model fitted to out-of-frame rearrangements, and those results were checked against IGoR. In a later analysis, TCR-TCR, TCR-HLA and TCR-CMV co-occurrence was scored with hypergeometric tests, and a repertoire-size bias correction was applied to TCR pairs. To estimate false discovery rates, a later analysis permuted the HLA or CMV assignments 20 times. In a later analysis, co-occurring TCRs were grouped using DBSCAN, with TCRdist sequence similarity added in when clustering inside HLA-allele-positive subsets. Repertoires with fewer than 30,000 or more than 120,000 public chains were left out of co-occurrence clustering, as were five repertoires with anomalous nucleotide sharing. TCRdb mirrors the immuneACCESS table, restricted to in-frame sequences. Some clones are absent from its copies; in checked studies, under half trace to an unresolved V gene, and the reason for the others is unknown. The DNA gave D and trimming, while V, J and clone size come from that table. The table for this sample lists around 140,000 clones; roughly 70% of them were counted only once. 4.2% of the sample is held by the ten biggest clonotypes.

Here is what the overall study found, with its caveats: Assigning TCR associations to individual alleles was difficult when HLA alleles, especially DR and DQ, strongly co-occurred. In vitro tests confirmed that a few of the cytomegalovirus-associated TCR beta chains recognize cytomegalovirus antigens. In a later analysis, HLA-associated TCR beta chains showed more clonal expansion and lower generation probabilities than non-associated chains that were equally common. Roughly uniform sequencing depth across donors was assumed in presence/absence analyses, although this assumption may not hold. It was suggested by the authors that the approach could potentially be generalized to other disease states and immunological phenotypes. For the cohort, immune exposure information was limited to CMV serostatus. Only TCR beta chains were sequenced in this cohort, and the absence of alpha or paired-chain data limited detectable features. A later genetic analysis associated a missense DCLRE1C variant with V-gene and J-gene trimming of TCR beta chains, and an independent cohort replicated the association. A further reported finding was that TCR beta sequences accurately predicted the HLA-A and HLA-B alleles for most subjects in the first cohort. According to a later genetic analysis, donors in an Asian-associated ancestry cluster had fewer N-insertions in productive TCRs than the roughly 670-donor mean. Most CMV-associated TCR beta chains appeared to be HLA-restricted in a later analysis, and the HLA associations seemed to be driven largely by CMV exposure. According to a later analysis, TCR association rates differed among HLA loci, with DRB1 alleles showing the most associated TCRs and HLA-C alleles showing the fewest. In the study, 150 to 200 TCR beta chains were listed as associated with cytomegalovirus. A group of highly shared sequence variants was considered likely to be a technical artifact of the sequencing pipeline. Several of the top co-occurrence clusters appeared to be linked to parvovirus B19, influenza, CMV and Epstein-Barr virus, according to a later analysis. Because HLA typing was unavailable for some donors at each locus, only the typed subset was used in association tests. Some IMGT-functional V segments, including TRBV6-2 and TRBV6-3, could not be told apart with the 87-base-pair reads, so those segments were excluded. In an earlier analysis of about 600 of the donors, most TCR beta V segments appeared in productive rearrangements about 87% or about 30% of the time, broadly matching IMGT annotations. Linkage disequilibrium might explain the correlated functional status among segregating V segments, but an unknown experimental factor could not be excluded. The classifier was reported to diagnose cytomegalovirus status with high specificity and sensitivity in both the original cohort and the validation cohort. While some public TCRs were present in many individuals, most TCR sequences turned up only very rarely across donors. Because counts were too low, roughly 18 rarely observed V segments, including chromosome 9 orphons, were left out of the earlier analysis of 587 of the donors. At a false discovery rate of 0.05, a later analysis linked 16,951 TCR beta sequences to specific HLA alleles.

V is cut by 5 bases and J by 6 bases, and the space between the germline ends is 13 bases. The germline V gene yields LGHNA for CDR1 and YSLEER for CDR2. Counted from cysteine to phenylalanine, this CDR3 has 13 amino acids. CDR3 DNA only is kept here, 39 bases in frame from base 1. The cohort was made up of several hundred healthy bone marrow donors. At the time of sampling, every cohort member was nominally healthy, though immune exposures that went unrecorded were likely present. The donor was CMV seropositive and belonged to the group of some 290 seropositive cohort members. A peripheral blood sample was collected from each donor, and TCR beta sequencing was performed on peripheral blood mononuclear cells. The Qiagen DNeasy Blood Extraction Kit was used to extract genomic DNA from the blood cell samples.

Input material: PBMCs. The V gene is TRBV4-3 and the J gene is TRBJ1-2; no confident D gene assignment can be made. The clonotype was recovered from a man aged 50 to 59 in good health and CMV-seropositive. The sequenced DNA is TGCGCCAGCAGCTATATTAGCGGGGATGGCTACACCTTC. Translation gives CASSYISGDGYTF.